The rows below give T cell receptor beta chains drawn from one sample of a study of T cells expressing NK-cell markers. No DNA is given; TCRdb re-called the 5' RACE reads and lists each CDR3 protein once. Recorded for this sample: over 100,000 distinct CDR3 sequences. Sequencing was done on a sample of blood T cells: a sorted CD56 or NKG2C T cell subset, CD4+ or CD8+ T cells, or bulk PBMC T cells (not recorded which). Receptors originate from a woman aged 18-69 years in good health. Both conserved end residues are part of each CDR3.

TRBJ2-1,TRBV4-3,CASSQEQGANEQFF
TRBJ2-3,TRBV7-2,CASSRIDPGDTQYF
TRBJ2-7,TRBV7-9,CASSLGLSGSYEQYF
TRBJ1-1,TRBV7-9,CASSHDSRGTEAFF
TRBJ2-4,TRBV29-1,CSVEGSSPKNIQYF
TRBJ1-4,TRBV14,CASSHPQIPSGENEKLFF
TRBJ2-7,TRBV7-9,CASSLARELPYEQYF
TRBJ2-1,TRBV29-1,CSVAGWVRRESYNEQFF
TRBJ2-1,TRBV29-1,CSVSAGGSYNEQFF
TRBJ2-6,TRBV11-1,CASSLASDSGANVLTF
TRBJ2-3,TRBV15,CATSGGRETDTQYF
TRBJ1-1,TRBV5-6,CASSFRGAGDTEAFF
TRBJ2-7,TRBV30,CAWRSARSYEQYF
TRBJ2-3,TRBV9,CASGASGLTDTQYF
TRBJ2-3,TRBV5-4,CASSDWKDTQYF
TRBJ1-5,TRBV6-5,CASSSRPQGAAEPQHF
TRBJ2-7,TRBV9,CASSVGAGDVEQYF
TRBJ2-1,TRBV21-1,CASSKQQGGYSYNEQFF
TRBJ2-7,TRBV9,CASSVGDPGIYEQYF
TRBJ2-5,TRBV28,CASSPPGQDHLQTSGLYQETQYF
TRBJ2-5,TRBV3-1,CASSQAPGQQETQYF
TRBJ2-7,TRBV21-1,CASSRQRNSVYEQYF
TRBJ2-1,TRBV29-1,CSVTAGTAYNEQFF
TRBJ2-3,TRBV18,CASSPPGDTQYF
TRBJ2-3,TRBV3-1,CASSQDRWAGARNTQYF
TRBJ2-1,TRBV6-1,CASSGTERNEQFF
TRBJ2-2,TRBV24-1,CATSDWDSLGTGELFF
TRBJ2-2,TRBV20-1,CSALTGDTGELFF
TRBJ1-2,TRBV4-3,CASSQEGGNREYYGYTF
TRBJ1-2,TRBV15,CATSMGFINYGYTF
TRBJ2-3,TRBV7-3,CASSPGLITTDTQYF
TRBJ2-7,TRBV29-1,CSVDLVGTGVRQYF
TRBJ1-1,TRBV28,CASSLPGTGNTEAFF
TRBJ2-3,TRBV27,CASSFGLGGTDTQYF
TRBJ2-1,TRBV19,CASTLGGGDNEQFF
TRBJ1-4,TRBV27,CASSPVWGQGGPNEKLFF
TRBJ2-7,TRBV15,CATSRGFSYEQYF
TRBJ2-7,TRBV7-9,CASSLTRTGGLNEQYF
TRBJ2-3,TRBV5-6,CASSPIRGRETDTQYF
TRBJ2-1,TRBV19,CASSNQLEAGGYYNEQFF
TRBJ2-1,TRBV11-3,CAIQTSGRCNEQFF
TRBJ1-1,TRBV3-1,CASSSTGGTEAFF
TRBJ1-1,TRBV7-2,CASSLVAGEWEAFF
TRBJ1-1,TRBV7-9,CASSPREAGGVTEAFF
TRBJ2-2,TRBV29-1,CSVEVPRASGELFF
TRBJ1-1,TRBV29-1,CSVEDRNSGTEAFF
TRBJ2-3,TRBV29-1,CSANLLGTSGFEPTDTQYF